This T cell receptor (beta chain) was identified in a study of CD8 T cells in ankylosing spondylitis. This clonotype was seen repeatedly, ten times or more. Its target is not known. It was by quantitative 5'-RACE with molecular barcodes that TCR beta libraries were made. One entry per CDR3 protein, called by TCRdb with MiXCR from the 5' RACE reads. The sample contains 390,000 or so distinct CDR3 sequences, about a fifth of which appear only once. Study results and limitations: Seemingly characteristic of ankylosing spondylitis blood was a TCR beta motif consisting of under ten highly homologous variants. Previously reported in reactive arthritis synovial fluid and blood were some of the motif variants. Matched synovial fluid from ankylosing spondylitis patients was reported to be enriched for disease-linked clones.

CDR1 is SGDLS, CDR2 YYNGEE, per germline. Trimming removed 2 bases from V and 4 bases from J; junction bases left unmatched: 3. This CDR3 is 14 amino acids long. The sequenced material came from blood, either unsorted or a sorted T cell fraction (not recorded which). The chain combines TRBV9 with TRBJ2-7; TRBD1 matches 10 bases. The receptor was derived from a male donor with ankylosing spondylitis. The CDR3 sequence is CASSVRTGGYEQYF. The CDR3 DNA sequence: TGTGCCAGCAGCGTTAGGACAGGGGGGTACGAGCAGTACTTC.